This T cell receptor (beta chain) was identified in a study of somatic mutations in cytotoxic T cells in rheumatoid arthritis. In the study overall: In some cases, T-cell populations stained with V beta antibodies were flow-sorted at nearly 100% purity, and these included V beta1+ cells sequenced for TCRB.

The V gene's germline CDR1 is SGHVS and CDR2 FQNEAQ. The CDR3 is 15 amino acids. V lost 2 bases and J 0 bases, leaving 10 bases between the germline ends. Broader study findings: Exceedance of 20% of CD8+ cells by the largest CD8+ clone occurred in about an eighth of the roughly 60 patients.

In the authors' workflow: The authors compared patient CD8+ clones larger than 1% against published virus-specific TCRB sequences. Only a few of these clones matched. Data came from immunoSEQ multiplex PCR; TCRdb stores just in-frame clones and leaves some out. Clonal size and the V and J genes are those of that table, whereas D and trimming came from the DNA. Among about 7,000 clones, 65% to 85% were seen once, and the ten largest hold 15% to 18%. With respect to this clone: Its target is unknown.

The study pulled out CD4+ and CD8+ cells with positive magnetic bead selection and then checked their purity by flow cytometry. The sequenced sample consisted of CD8+ T cells sorted from blood. The chain uses TRBV7-8 and TRBJ1-2, with D possibly matching TRBD1 (5 bases). This TCR was recovered from an adult with rheumatoid arthritis. The CDR3 loop is CASSLRDGANYGYTF. The CDR3 DNA reads TGTGCCAGCAGCTTACGGGACGGAGCTAACTATGGCTACACCTTC.